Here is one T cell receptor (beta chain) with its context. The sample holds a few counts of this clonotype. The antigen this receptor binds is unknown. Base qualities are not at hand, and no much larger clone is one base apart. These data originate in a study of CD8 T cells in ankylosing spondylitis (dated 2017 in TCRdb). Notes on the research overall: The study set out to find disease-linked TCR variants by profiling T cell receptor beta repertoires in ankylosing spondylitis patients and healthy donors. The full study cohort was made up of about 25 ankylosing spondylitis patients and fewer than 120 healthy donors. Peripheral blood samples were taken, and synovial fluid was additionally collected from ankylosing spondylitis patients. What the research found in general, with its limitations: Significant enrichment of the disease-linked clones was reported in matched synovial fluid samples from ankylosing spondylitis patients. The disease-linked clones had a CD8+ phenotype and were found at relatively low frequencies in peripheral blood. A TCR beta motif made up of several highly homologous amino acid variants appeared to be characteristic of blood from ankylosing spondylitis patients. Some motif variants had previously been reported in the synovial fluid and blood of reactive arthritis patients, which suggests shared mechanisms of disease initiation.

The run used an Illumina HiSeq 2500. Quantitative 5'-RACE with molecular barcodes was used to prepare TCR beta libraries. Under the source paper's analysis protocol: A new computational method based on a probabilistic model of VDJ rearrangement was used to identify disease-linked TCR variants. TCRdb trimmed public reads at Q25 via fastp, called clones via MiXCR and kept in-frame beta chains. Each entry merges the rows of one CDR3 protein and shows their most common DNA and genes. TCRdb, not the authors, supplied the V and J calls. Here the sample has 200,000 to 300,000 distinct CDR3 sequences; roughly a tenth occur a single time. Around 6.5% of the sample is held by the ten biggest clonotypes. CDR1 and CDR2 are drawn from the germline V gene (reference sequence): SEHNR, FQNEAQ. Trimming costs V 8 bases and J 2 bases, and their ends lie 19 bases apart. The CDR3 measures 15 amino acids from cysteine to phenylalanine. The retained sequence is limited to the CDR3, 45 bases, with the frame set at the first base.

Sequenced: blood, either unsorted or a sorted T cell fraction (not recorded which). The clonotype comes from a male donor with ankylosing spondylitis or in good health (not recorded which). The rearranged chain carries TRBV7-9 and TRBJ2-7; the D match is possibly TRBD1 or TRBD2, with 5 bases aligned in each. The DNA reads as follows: TGTGCCAGCGGGGCTAGAGGGACCGTAGCCTACGAGCAGTACTTC. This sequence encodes CASGARGTVAYEQYF.